One sample yielded the 26 T cell receptor beta chains listed below, sequenced in a study of cytomegalovirus exposure and HLA in healthy donors (dated by TCRdb to about 2017). Library creation used the immunoSEQ multiplex PCR assay. For the multiplex PCR, a mixture combining 60 forward primers for TCR Vbeta segments and 13 reverse primers for TCR Jbeta segments was used. In its TCRdb copy, this immuneACCESS table keeps in-frame sequences only and misses some clones. Where compared with another copy, unresolved V genes explain less than half of these, and the others have no known cause. In all, the sample holds 210,000 or so clones, and approximately 81% of those were seen once. The top ten clonotypes cover 1% to 1.5% of the sample. The material sequenced was PBMCs. These receptor sequences come from a human donor in good health.

The chain combines TRBV5-1 with TRBJ2-2; D is perhaps TRBD2 (6 bases). Trimming took 7 bases from V and 6 from J, leaving 16 bases between them. The length of the CDR3 is 14 residues. Per germline, CDR1 SGHRS and CDR2 YFSETQ. The CDR3 loop reads CASEGSSGAGELFF. For the CDR3, the DNA is TGCGCCAGCGAGGGGTCCTCGGGGGCCGGGGAGCTGTTTTTT.

This clone was seen once. Other nucleotide sequences from this sample produce the same CDR3. This chain joins TRBV28 and TRBJ1-2; D is possibly TRBD1 (6 bases). The germline CDR1 and CDR2 sequences are MDHEN and SYDVKM. The V end was cut by 4 bases, the J end by 3 bases, with 6 bases between. This CDR3 comprises 12 residues. The CDR3 loop reads CASSSGDYGYTF. The CDR3 DNA is TGTGCCAGCAGTTCAGGGGACTATGGCTACACCTTC.

This clone was observed once. The chain joins TRBV7-3 to TRBJ2-3; 7 bases are shared with TRBD1. Germline CDR1 SGHTA, CDR2 FQGTGA. The V gene end was trimmed by 5 bases and the J gene end by 5 bases; junction bases not matched to a gene: 4. The CDR3 runs 13 residues. This chain's CDR3 is CASSPGGRDTQYF. CDR3 in DNA: TGTGCCAGCAGCCCAGGGGGTCGAGATACGCAGTATTTT.

This clone was seen more than once but under ten times. The CDR3 spells CASSLELESYEQYF. The CDR3, as DNA: TGTGCCAGCAGCTTAGAACTGGAGTCCTACGAGCAGTACTTC. V is TRBV7-6 and J is TRBJ2-7; D uncertain. The CDR3 consists of 14 residues. In germline, CDR1 is SGHVS, CDR2 FNYEAQ. V lost 1 base and J lost 1, with 8 bases in between. The full variable domain, in which reference TRBV7-6 and TRBJ2-7 provide the parts outside the CDR3, is GAGVSQSPRYKVTKRGQDVALRCDPISGHVSLYWYRQALGQGPEFLTYFNYEAQQDKSGLPNDRFSAERPEGSISTLTIQRTEQRDSAMYRCASSLELESYEQYFGPGTRLTVT.

The chain recombines TRBV28 with TRBJ1-1; 9 nucleotides align to TRBD1. Germline CDR1 reads MDHEN; CDR2 reads SYDVKM. The trim removed 6 bases at V and 1 base at J, leaving 15 bases unmatched. The CDR3 runs 18 residues. CDR3 sequence reads: CASRRGHRQGGRNTEAFF. CDR3 DNA sequence: TGTGCCAGCAGAAGAGGACACCGACAGGGGGGGAGGAACACTGAAGCTTTCTTT.

This clone has a single count. J is TRBJ2-3 and V is TRBV7-2; the match to TRBD1 covers 7 bases. The germline V gene encodes CDR1 SGHTA and CDR2 FQGNSA. The CDR3 extends over 16 amino acids. Trimming cost V 5 bases and J 7 bases; bases outside gene matches: 15. The CDR3 DNA sequence: TGTGCCAGCAGCCCAGGTCTAGGACAGGCGCCCCATACGCAGTATTTT. Its protein product is CASSPGLGQAPHTQYF.

The chain joins TRBV7-9 to TRBJ2-7, with D maybe TRBD1 (5 bases). This CDR3 has 15 residues. Germline CDR1 reads SEHNR; CDR2 reads FQNEAQ (reference sequence). V was cut by 5 bases and J by 2 bases, with 16 bases left in between. The CDR3 DNA is TGTGCCAGCAGCGCCATTGGGGCCCAAGCCTACGAGCAGTACTTC. Its protein is CASSAIGAQAYEQYF.

This clone was detected only a few times. The J gene is TRBJ2-3, the V gene TRBV20-1, with D hard to call. The germline gives CDR1 DFQATT, CDR2 SNEGSKA (reference sequence). V lost 6 bases and J lost 6, with 10 bases in between. This CDR3 has 11 amino acids. Here the CDR3 reads CSASPRDTQYF. The CDR3, as DNA: TGCAGTGCGTCTCCTAGGGATACGCAGTATTTT.

This chain links TRBV5-1 with TRBJ2-6; TRBD1 matches at 8 bases. CDR1 is SGHRS and CDR2 is YFSETQ in the germline V gene. CDR3 size: 17 residues. Trimming cost V 4 bases and J 0 bases; bases outside gene matches: 6. CDR3 region: CASSKAGGSSGANVLTF. CDR3 bases: TGCGCCAGCAGCAAAGCAGGGGGCTCCTCTGGGGCCAACGTCCTGACTTTC.

This chain uses TRBV28 with TRBJ2-7; 8 nucleotides match TRBD1. There are 16 residues in the CDR3. Trimming took 6 bases from V and 6 from J; bases not matched to a gene: 16. The germline gives CDR1 MDHEN, CDR2 SYDVKM. CDR3 protein: CASSPTAGQGAGEQYF. Written as DNA, the CDR3 is TGTGCCAGCAGCCCCACCGCCGGTCAGGGGGCGGGCGAGCAGTACTTC.

This clone was recorded only once. The V gene is TRBV28, the J gene TRBJ2-7; D is unresolved. The CDR3 has 14 residues. V was trimmed by 6 bases and J by 5 bases, leaving 17 bases between them. Germline V gene sequence: CDR1 MDHEN, CDR2 SYDVKM. The CDR3 reads CASRRTELSDEQYF. The CDR3 region has the DNA TGTGCCAGCAGGAGAACAGAGTTATCCGACGAGCAGTACTTC.

This chain joins TRBV7-9 and TRBJ2-7, with TRBD2 as a possible D gene (6 bases). V lost 5 bases to trimming and J lost 1 base, with 15 bases between them. The CDR3 has 15 amino acids. Germline V gene sequence: CDR1 SEHNR, CDR2 FQNEAQ (reference sequence). This CDR3 reads CASSPFSSGSYEQYF. The CDR3 coding sequence is TGTGCCAGCAGCCCTTTTAGTAGCGGTTCCTACGAGCAGTACTTC. Looking up the rest from reference TRBV7-9 and TRBJ2-7 gives the full variable domain: DTGVSQNPRHKITKRGQNVTFRCDPISEHNRLYWYRQTLGQGPEFLTYFQNEAQLEKSRLLSDRFSAERPKGSFSTLEIQRTEQGDSAMYLCASSPFSSGSYEQYFGPGTRLTVT.

DNA of the CDR3: TGTGCCAGCAGCTTGGGACAGGGGTTAAACTATGGCTACACCTTC. Translated, it gives CASSLGQGLNYGYTF. The rearrangement joins TRBV7-8 to TRBJ1-2; 10 bases line up with TRBD1. CDR3 length: 15 residues. The germline V gene has CDR1 SGHVS and CDR2 FQNEAQ. The V and J ends lost 3 bases and 2 bases, in that order; junction bases with no gene match: 3.

The V gene is TRBV12-5, the J gene TRBJ2-3, with D maybe TRBD2 (5 bases). The CDR3 covers 19 residues. The ends were cut back, 0 bases at V and 0 bases at J, with 19 bases in the middle. Germline lookup yields CDR1 LGHNT and CDR2 FRNRAP. CDR3 region: CASGLVLAQRDTSTDTQYF. In DNA, the CDR3 is TGTGCTAGTGGTTTGGTATTAGCCCAACGGGATACTAGCACAGATACGCAGTATTTT. Together with reference TRBV12-5 and TRBJ2-3, the CDR3 gives the full variable domain: DARVTQTPRHKVTEMGQEVTMRCQPILGHNTVFWYRQTMMQGLELLAYFRNRAPLDDSGMPKDRFSAEMPDATLATLKIQPSEPRDSAVYFCASGLVLAQRDTSTDTQYFGPGTRLTVL.

J is TRBJ2-3 and V is TRBV5-4; no clear D gene. The ends were cut back, 5 bases at V and 2 bases at J, with 15 bases in the middle. The CDR3 runs 15 residues. Germline assignment: CDR1 SGHNT and CDR2 YYREEE (reference sequence). The CDR3 protein is CASSFSRRDTDTQYF. The CDR3 nucleotides are TGTGCCAGCAGTTTTTCCCGCCGCGACACAGATACGCAGTATTTT.

The V gene is TRBV5-1, the J gene TRBJ2-3; perhaps TRBD1 as D (5 bases). Trimming removed 0 bases from V and 0 bases from J, with 5 bases in between. The germline CDR1 and CDR2 sequences are SGHRS and YFSETQ. The CDR3 runs 14 residues. The CDR3 bases are TGCGCCAGCAGCTTGGGGGGCAGCACAGATACGCAGTATTTT. Its protein product is CASSLGGSTDTQYF.

The chain links TRBV2 to TRBJ2-2; 9 bases are a match to TRBD2. The V segment lost 4 bases and the J segment 10 bases; nucleotides outside the gene matches: 1. The CDR3 runs to 12 residues. Germline V gene sequence: CDR1 SNHLY, CDR2 FYNNEI. The CDR3 region is CASSGGLAELFF. The CDR3 nucleotides read TGTGCCAGCAGTGGGGGACTAGCGGAGCTGTTTTTT.

The rearrangement uses TRBV4-2 and TRBJ2-5; TRBD2 aligns across 10 bases. Germline trimming cut 1 base from V and 5 bases from J; bases unmatched to any gene: 10. The CDR3 length is 17 residues. Germline assignment: CDR1 LGHNA and CDR2 YNFKEQ. DNA of the CDR3: TGTGCCAGCAGCCAAGGGGGGGCTAGCGGGAGTTGGGAGACCCAGTACTTC. It encodes CASSQGGASGSWETQYF.

The chain combines TRBV11-3 with TRBJ2-1; D is possibly TRBD1 (6 bases). Between the trimmed V and J ends, which lost 8 bases and 7 bases, there was a span of 15 bases. Germline CDR1 SGHNT, CDR2 YENEEA. This CDR3 has 13 amino acids. The CDR3 DNA reads as TGTGCCAGCCAGCGCAGGGGCGGAAATGAGCAGTTCTTC. It encodes CASQRRGGNEQFF.

As regards this clone: Relative to the germline gene, one junction end is altered; a read error may explain this. J is TRBJ1-2 and V is TRBV7-2; 8 bases align to TRBD1. Germline values: CDR1 SGHTA, CDR2 FQGNSA. CDR3 length: 15 amino acids. The CDR3 reads CASIYRRTGIYGYTF. Written as DNA, the CDR3 is TGTGCTAGCATCTACCGGAGGACAGGGATCTATGGCTACACCTTC. Supplemented by reference TRBV7-2 and TRBJ1-2, the full variable domain reads GAGVSQSPSNKVTEKGKDVELRCDPISGHTALYWYRQSLGQGLEFLIYFQGNSAPDKSGLPSDRFSAERTGGSVSTLTIQRTQQEDSAVYLCASIYRRTGIYGYTFGSGTRLTVV.

The sample holds one count of this clone. The rearrangement joins TRBV29-1 to TRBJ2-3; 12 nucleotides line up with TRBD2. V trimming: 6 bases; J trimming: 2 bases; junction bases outside the gene matches: 6. This CDR3 is built from 15 residues. Looked up from germline, CDR1 is SQVTM and CDR2 is ANQGSEA. The CDR3, as DNA: TGCAGCGTGTCGACTAGCGGGGGATACACAGATACGCAGTATTTT. Its translation is CSVSTSGGYTDTQYF.

V is TRBV4-3 and J is TRBJ2-7; 8 nucleotides align to TRBD2. From germline, CDR1 is LGHNA and CDR2 YSLEER. The CDR3 is 16 residues long. V shed 0 bases and J 1 base; nucleotides not matched to a gene: 5. CDR3 bases: TGCGCCAGCAGCCAAGAAGCGGTAGCGGGGTCCTACGAGCAGTACTTC. Its translation: CASSQEAVAGSYEQYF.

The V and J genes are TRBV5-1 and TRBJ2-2; 8 bases line up with TRBD1. CDR3 length equals 16 residues. The V segment lost 0 bases and the J segment 5 bases; nucleotides outside the gene matches: 6. Germline V gene data show CDR1 as SGHRS and CDR2 as YFSETQ. The CDR3 here is CASSLEGRGRTGELFF. Here the CDR3 DNA reads TGCGCCAGCAGCTTGGAGGGCAGGGGGCGAACCGGGGAGCTGTTTTTT. The full variable domain, with the rest looked up from reference TRBV5-1 and TRBJ2-2, is KAGVTQTPRYLIKTRGQQVTLSCSPISGHRSVSWYQQTPGQGLQFLFEYFSETQRNKGNFPGRFSGRQFSNSRSEMNVSTLELGDSALYLCASSLEGRGRTGELFFGEGSRLTVL.

The chain is built from TRBV6-5 and TRBJ1-1; 8 positions agree with TRBD1. The junction had 4 bases not matched to a gene; V was cut back by 6 bases and J by 1 base. Looked up from germline, CDR1 is MNHEY and CDR2 is SVGAGI. The CDR3 covers 14 residues. This CDR3 is CASRVQGGNTEAFF. CDR3 DNA sequence: TGTGCCAGCAGAGTACAGGGGGGGAACACTGAAGCTTTCTTT.

The chain employs TRBV27 and TRBJ2-7; D gene unclear. This CDR3 contains 12 residues. CDR1 and CDR2 (germline): MNHEY, SMNVEV (reference sequence). V was clipped by 6 bases and J by 6 bases, with 12 bases between them. DNA for the CDR3: TGTGCCAGCAGCCTTCTCCTCCGCGAGCAGTACTTC. It translates to CASSLLLREQYF.

This clone occurred once. This chain links TRBV19 with TRBJ2-6; 8 nucleotides align to TRBD2. This CDR3 contains 16 residues. V gave up 7 bases and J gave up 0 bases; unmatched junction bases: 5. CDR1 LNHDA and CDR2 SQIVND come from the germline V gene (reference sequence). CDR3 region: CASTLAGSSGANVLTF. The CDR3 nucleotides are TGTGCCAGTACCCTAGCGGGTAGCTCTGGGGCCAACGTCCTGACTTTC. The full variable domain, completed using reference TRBV19 and TRBJ2-6, is DGGITQSPKYLFRKEGQNVTLSCEQNLNHDAMYWYRQDPGQGLRLIYYSQIVNDFQKGDIAEGYSVSREKKESFPLTVTSAQKNPTAFYLCASTLAGSSGANVLTFGAGSRLTVL.